Below, 19 T cell receptor beta chains from the same sample are listed, as sequenced in a study of cytomegalovirus exposure and HLA in healthy donors. PCR used 60 Vbeta primers and 13 Jbeta primers. Sequencing was performed with immunoSEQ multiplex PCR; in TCRdb, only in-frame clones are kept and a portion is missing. The data contain some 170,000 clones, almost 80% of them singletons. Material for sequencing was PBMCs. These receptors were taken from a man younger than 30 in good health and CMV-seropositive.

The V and J genes are TRBV9 and TRBJ2-1, with 11 bases lining up with TRBD2. Germline V gives CDR1 SGDLS, CDR2 YYNGEE. V lost 2 bases to trimming and J lost 6 bases; unmatched junction nucleotides: 1. The length of the CDR3 is 14 residues. The CDR3 sequence is CASSVGTSGNEQFF. The CDR3 bases are TGTGCCAGCAGCGTGGGGACTAGCGGCAATGAGCAGTTCTTC.

This clone was counted between two and nine times. The chain employs TRBV6-1 and TRBJ1-6; unclear D gene. The CDR3 is 13 amino acids. Per germline, CDR1 MNHNS and CDR2 SASEGT. V was shortened by 7 bases and J by 6 bases, with 10 bases between the two germline ends. The CDR3 here is CASKETANSPLHF. The CDR3 nucleotides are TGTGCCAGCAAGGAGACGGCTAATTCACCCCTCCACTTT.

The chain has TRBV6-4 and TRBJ1-1, with D possibly TRBD1 on 5 matching bases. Germline lookup yields CDR1 MRHNA and CDR2 SNTAGT. Trimming left V 6 bases short and J 4 bases short, with 21 bases between. There are 16 residues in the CDR3. The CDR3: CASSPGSRGAGTEAFF. CDR3 sequence (DNA): TGTGCCAGCAGCCCCGGGTCGAGGGGAGCGGGCACTGAAGCTTTCTTT.

This clone was seen once. The chain carries TRBV2 and TRBJ2-7; TRBD1 matches 7 bases. The CDR3 runs to 14 residues. V was pared by 4 bases and J by 1 base, with 4 bases of the junction left unmatched. CDR1 is SNHLY, CDR2 FYNNEI, per germline. This CDR3 reads CASSVRGQSYEQYF. CDR3 bases: TGTGCCAGCAGTGTCCGGGGACAGTCCTACGAGCAGTACTTC.

This chain links TRBV27 with TRBJ2-3; 9 bases agree with TRBD2. Germline V lookup: CDR1 MNHEY, CDR2 SMNVEV (reference sequence). Trimming cost V 4 bases and J 5 bases; bases outside gene matches: 16. The CDR3 is 18 residues long. This CDR3 is CASSSIPSGREGQDTQYF. Here the CDR3 DNA reads TGTGCCAGCAGTTCCATACCCTCGGGGCGGGAGGGCCAAGATACGCAGTATTTT.

This clone turned up a few times. The V call is TRBV7-9, the J call TRBJ2-2; 7 nucleotides match TRBD2. From germline, CDR1 is SEHNR and CDR2 FQNEAQ (reference sequence). The CDR3 loop spans 17 amino acids. V lost 5 bases, J lost 5 bases, and 14 bases stayed unmatched. The CDR3 protein is CASSRTSGGPGTGELFF. CDR3 in DNA: TGTGCCAGCAGCCGGACTAGTGGGGGTCCCGGGACCGGGGAGCTGTTTTTT.

The chain has TRBV5-1 and TRBJ1-1, with D maybe TRBD1 (6 bases). The V gene lost 4 bases and the J gene lost 1 base, with 11 bases spanning the gap. The germline V gene has CDR1 SGHRS and CDR2 YFSETQ. The CDR3 sequence is 14 residues long. CDR3 in DNA: TGCGCCAGCAGCCCAGGGGAACCGAACACTGAAGCTTTCTTT. Translation: CASSPGEPNTEAFF.

This rearrangement joins TRBV5-5 to TRBJ2-7; 10 bases are a match to TRBD1. Germline CDR1 is SGHKS and CDR2 is YYEKEE (reference sequence). Trimming cost V 4 bases and J 5 bases; bases outside gene matches: 15. The CDR3 loop spans 17 amino acids. In DNA form, the CDR3 reads TGTGCCAGCAGCGCGGAGGTGGGGGACAGGGGTACCCACGAGCAGTACTTC. Protein product: CASSAEVGDRGTHEQYF.

The J gene is TRBJ2-7, the V gene TRBV11-1; no firm D call. The germline V gene encodes CDR1 SGHAT and CDR2 FQDESV (reference sequence). CDR3 length equals 13 residues. V lost 1 base and J 0 bases, leaving 4 bases between the germline ends. Written as DNA, the CDR3 is TGTGCCAGCAGCTTAGGGAGCTCCTACGAGCAGTACTTC. Translated: CASSLGSSYEQYF. Full variable domain (remainder filled in from reference TRBV11-1 and TRBJ2-7): EAEVAQSPRYKITEKSQAVAFWCDPISGHATLYWYRQILGQGPELLVQFQDESVVDDSQLPKDRFSAERLKGVDSTLKIQPAELGDSAMYLCASSLGSSYEQYFGPGTRLTVT.

The rearrangement uses TRBV6-5 and TRBJ1-2; possible D gene TRBD1, 5 bases. CDR3 length: 14 amino acids. Deletions cut 6 bases from V and 1 base from J, with 12 bases between. Germline assignment: CDR1 MNHEY and CDR2 SVGAGI. CDR3 sequence (DNA): TGTGCCAGCAGCTGGGGGGGGTTTAACTATGGCTACACCTTC. This sequence encodes CASSWGGFNYGYTF.

The rearrangement links TRBV11-2 to TRBJ2-5; 8 bases are a match to TRBD2. Trimming took 1 base from V and 4 from J; bases not matched to a gene: 5. The CDR3 runs 15 residues. Germline assignment: CDR1 SGHAT and CDR2 FQNNGV. CDR3 bases: TGTGCCAGCAGCTTAGGAGGCGGGGGGCGAGAGACCCAGTACTTC. Protein: CASSLGGGGRETQYF.

This rearrangement joins TRBV9 to TRBJ1-2, with 12 bases that match TRBD1. The CDR3 runs to 16 residues. The trim removed 2 bases at V and 5 bases at J, leaving 7 bases unmatched. Germline CDR1 and CDR2: SGDLS and YYNGEE. CDR3 loop: CASSVRGQGANYGYTF. CDR3 DNA sequence: TGTGCCAGCAGCGTGAGGGGACAGGGGGCAAATTATGGCTACACCTTC.

The chain joins TRBV13 to TRBJ2-2; possible D gene TRBD1, 6 bases. V was cut by 4 bases and J by 6 bases, with 9 bases left in between. Germline values: CDR1 PRHDT, CDR2 FYEKMQ (reference sequence). The CDR3 covers 13 residues. CDR3 residues: CASSSYRAGELFF. For the CDR3, the DNA is TGTGCCAGCAGCTCCTACAGGGCCGGGGAGCTGTTTTTT.

This chain links TRBV4-3 with TRBJ1-2; TRBD1 matches 11 bases. Germline-derived CDR1 and CDR2 are LGHNA and YSLEER. Trimming cost V 4 bases and J 6 bases; bases outside gene matches: 13. CDR3 length: 17 residues. CDR3 sequence reads: CASSPHTGQGVFDGYTF. The CDR3 DNA follows: TGCGCCAGCAGCCCTCATACGGGACAGGGGGTTTTTGATGGCTACACCTTC.

This chain links TRBV6-5 with TRBJ1-4, with TRBD1 identical over 9 bases. The germline CDR1 and CDR2 sequences are MNHEY and SVGAGI. CDR3 length: 13 residues. V trimming: 6 bases; J trimming: 8 bases; junction bases outside the gene matches: 4. DNA for the CDR3: TGTGCCAGCAGAGCGGGACAGGGAGAAAAACTGTTTTTT. It translates to CASRAGQGEKLFF.

V usage is TRBV29-1 and J usage is TRBJ2-7; perhaps TRBD2 as D (7 bases). Trimming pared 7 bases from V and 6 bases from J, leaving 16 bases between. CDR3 length equals 12 residues. Germline loops: CDR1 SQVTM, CDR2 ANQGSEA. The CDR3 nucleotides are TGCAGCGGGGGGCAGTGGGAGGGCGAGCAGTACTTC. Its protein product is CSGGQWEGEQYF.

This chain joins TRBV5-1 and TRBJ1-1; TRBD1 matches 8 bases. J gave up 5 bases and V 6 bases, and 9 bases lay outside the gene matches. Germline CDR1 is SGHRS and CDR2 is YFSETQ. The CDR3 is made up of 14 amino acids. As DNA, the CDR3 is TGCGCCAGCACCCCTACAGGGGGTAGGACTGAAGCTTTCTTT. This gives the protein CASTPTGGRTEAFF.

This clone has just a few counts. V usage is TRBV9 and J usage is TRBJ2-6, with D perhaps TRBD1 (5 bases). V lost 1 base, J lost 0 bases, and 11 bases lay in between. Germline values: CDR1 SGDLS, CDR2 YYNGEE. CDR3 length: 17 amino acids. The CDR3: CASSVRTSPSGANVLTF. The CDR3 DNA is TGTGCCAGCAGCGTAAGGACATCTCCCTCTGGGGCCAACGTCCTGACTTTC. The entire variable domain, with the rest obtained from reference TRBV9 and TRBJ2-6, is as follows: DSGVTQTPKHLITATGQRVTLRCSPRSGDLSVYWYQQSLDQGLQFLIQYYNGEERAKGNILERFSAQQFPDLHSELNLSSLELGDSALYFCASSVRTSPSGANVLTFGAGSRLTVL.

CDR3: CASSSPGAYEQYF. CDR3 nucleotides: TGTGCCAGCAGCTCCCCAGGGGCCTACGAGCAGTACTTC. V and J are TRBV7-9 and TRBJ2-7; D might be TRBD1 (6 bases). Germline CDR1 reads SEHNR; CDR2 reads FQNEAQ (reference sequence). V was cut by 4 bases and J by 2 bases, with 9 bases left in between. This CDR3 has 13 amino acids.